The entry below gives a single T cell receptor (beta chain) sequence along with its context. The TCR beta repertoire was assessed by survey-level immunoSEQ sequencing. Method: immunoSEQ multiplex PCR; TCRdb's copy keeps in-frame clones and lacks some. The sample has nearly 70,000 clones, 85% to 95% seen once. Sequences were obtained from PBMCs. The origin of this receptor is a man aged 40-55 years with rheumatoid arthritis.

Here the CDR3 reads CASSQSAGGTYEQYF. The CDR3 DNA reads as TGCGCCAGCAGCCAATCAGCGGGCGGAACCTACGAGCAGTACTTC. This chain joins TRBV4-3 and TRBJ2-7; weak D call: TRBD2 (6 bases). This CDR3 comprises 15 residues. V was shortened by 2 bases and J by 2 bases, with 13 bases between the two germline ends. Germline CDR1 and CDR2: LGHNA and YSLEER.